This T cell receptor (beta chain) was recovered during a study of shared clonotypes between healthy human individuals. Findings and caveats of the study: Clonotypes shared by all four sorted-subset donors had higher generation probabilities than non-shared clonotypes. Only blood was sampled; tissue repertoires likely differ. An effect of sequencing depth on clonotype sharing among donors was expected.

In regard to this clone: Its specificity is unknown.

Germline V gene data show CDR1 as SGHVS and CDR2 as FQNEAQ. This CDR3 has 14 residues. It was at deep level that the assay was run. Libraries were prepared by immunoSEQ multiplex PCR; TCRdb keeps only in-frame clonotypes and omits some of them. This table holds about 2.4 million clones, approximately 94% found once. The chain joins TRBV7-8 to TRBJ2-5, with D possibly being TRBD1 (5 bases). TRBJ2-7 matches the DNA end more closely, so the J call is doubtful. The clonotype originates from a man between 18 and 35 years old in good health. Material for sequencing was naive CD4+ T cells sorted from blood. Subset indicated: CD45RA+ positively selected. The CDR3 coding sequence is TGTGCCAGCAGCTTAGGGGGCACCGCCTACGAGCAGTACTTC. This encodes CASSLGGTAYEQYF.